This T cell receptor (beta chain) was identified during a study of T cell responses to AZD1222 COVID-19 vaccine. Study information: Analyses pooled second doses at about 4 or about 12 weeks. Findings and caveats of the study: Most donors were white British, females outnumbered males, and clonal diversity was possibly underestimated. Baseline testing showed seropositivity in only a handful of AZD1222 recipients. Reports say nearly half of spike-specific TCRs go after unmutated variant regions.

CDR1 LGHNA and CDR2 YNFKEQ come from the germline V gene. Trimming removed 2 bases from V and 5 bases from J; junction bases left unmatched: 9. The CDR3 contains 16 residues. Sequencing used immunoSEQ multiplex PCR; TCRdb keeps in-frame clones, though not all of them. The sample consists of around 140,000 clones, 90% to 95% of them appearing once. On this clone: Its target is not known.

The chain employs TRBV4-2 and TRBJ2-3; TRBD2 matches 8 bases. The sequence was obtained from an adult in good health. Material: peripheral blood, obtained on day 0 of AZD1222 vaccination. Here the CDR3 reads CASSQSTGGAVDTQYF. Here the CDR3 DNA reads TGTGCCAGCAGCCAAAGCACGGGAGGGGCGGTAGATACGCAGTATTTT.